This T cell receptor beta chain is drawn from a study of graft-versus-host responses after intestinal transplantation. Study-level information: Recipients had multivisceral, liver-intestinal, or isolated intestinal transplants. Anti-thymocyte globulin induction was given to all recipients, followed by tacrolimus and steroids for around three years.

The CDR3 sequence is 14 residues long. V was pared by 1 base and J by 7 bases, with 11 bases between. In germline, CDR1 is LGHNA, CDR2 YSLEER. As to this clone: What it recognizes is unknown.

Overall study findings and caveats: Recipient bone marrow held GvH clones, some seen earlier in ileum or blood. Early declines in HvG clones that occurred post-transplant were associated with peak circulating GvH clone levels.

Assay used: immunoSEQ multiplex PCR; TCRdb lists only in-frame clones, some missing. The sample consists of roughly 50,000 clones, 80% to 95% of them appearing once. This sequence originates from a human donor who was the organ donor for an intestinal transplant. The sequenced sample was unstimulated CD4+ T cells sorted from spleen or lymph node cells, obtained before transplant. This rearrangement joins TRBV4-3 to TRBJ2-1, with D perhaps TRBD1 or TRBD2 (5 bases each). This CDR3 reads CASSQGPGTNEQFF. The CDR3 DNA reads TGCGCCAGCAGCCAAGGCCCAGGGACGAATGAGCAGTTCTTC.